This T cell receptor beta chain was captured by sequencing in a study of T cells in Graves' hyperthyroidism and ophthalmopathy. Turning to the study itself: Peripheral blood sampling occurred at initial diagnosis, before any treatment.

Study-level points and caveats: Patients with ophthalmopathy were separated from those with stable hyperthyroidism by a 13 V-J model.

This clonotype was counted once. What it binds is unknown. V shed 1 base and J 0 bases; nucleotides not matched to a gene: 15. From germline, CDR1 is DFQATT and CDR2 SNEGSKA (reference sequence). The CDR3 has 19 residues. RNA transcripts were the template for amplifying TCR beta CDR3 regions. First-round RT-PCR with HTBI primers amplified the TCR CDR3 region. TCRdb redid the calling of the multiplex PCR reads with MiXCR, one entry per CDR3 protein. Among roughly 100,000 distinct CDR3 sequences, around 50% were seen once, and the ten largest hold approximately 30%. The rearrangement links TRBV20-1 to TRBJ2-7; 10 positions agree with TRBD1. This sequence originates from a man aged 40-49 years with Graves' hyperthyroidism. The sample comprised blood. The CDR3 sequence is CSARVGTGVSGWNSYEQYF. The CDR3 nucleotides are TGCAGTGCTAGAGTTGGGACAGGGGTTAGCGGGTGGAACTCCTACGAGCAGTACTTC.